This T cell receptor beta chain was recorded in a study of blood T cell repertoires in COVID-19. Study summary: The United States, Italy and Spain were the sources of the acute and convalescent COVID-19 samples. T cells, B-cell-depleted T cells, or PBMCs provided the cDNA or gDNA that served as material.

This CDR3 comprises 16 residues. CDR1 KGHSH and CDR2 LQKENI come from the germline V gene. V was pared by 2 bases and J by 4 bases, with 15 bases between. Original methodology: Reference gene primer amplification gave estimated nucleated cell counts. Clones were sequenced by immunoSEQ multiplex PCR, and TCRdb holds only the in-frame ones, with some missing. From that table come the V and J calls and clone size; the DNA was used to work out D and trimming. In the table there are around 100,000 clones, 80% of which are singletons. This clonotype was sampled from an older woman with acute or convalescent COVID-19. The V gene is TRBV18, the J gene TRBJ1-3; maybe TRBD1 (5 bases). The sequenced material came from peripheral blood. Written as DNA, the CDR3 is TGTGCCAGCTCACCATCAGGCCAGCGGGGGGGAAACACCATATATTTT. Its protein product is CASSPSGQRGGNTIYF. The full variable domain, its missing parts supplied by reference TRBV18 and TRBJ1-3, is NAGVMQNPRHLVRRRGQEARLRCSPMKGHSHVYWYRQLPEEGLKFMVYLQKENIIDESGMPKERFSAEFPKEGPSILRIQQVVRGDSAAYFCASSPSGQRGGNTIYFGEGSWLTVV.